This T cell receptor beta chain was sequenced in a study of T cells in Graves' hyperthyroidism and ophthalmopathy. TCR beta CDR3 sequences were amplified from RNA transcripts. TCR CDR3 regions were first amplified by RT-PCR with HTBI primers. A single record per CDR3 protein comes from TCRdb applying MiXCR to the multiplex PCR reads. The data contain around 500,000 distinct CDR3 sequences, 15% to 20% of them singletons. Germline V gives CDR1 SGHKS, CDR2 YYEKEE (reference sequence). The CDR3 covers 13 residues. V was clipped by 6 bases and J by 14 bases, with 18 bases between them. A remark on this clonotype: Its target is unknown.

Findings and limits, study-wide: The model anticipated ophthalmopathy a median 6.5 months pre-onset.

Ophthalmopathy cases scored 3 or more on the Clinical Activity Score and 4 or more on NOSPECS grade, with duration below 3 months. Clinicians diagnosed patients from clinical symptoms, serum thyroxine and TRAb, thyroid ultrasound and orbital computed tomography. 10 ml of fresh peripheral blood supplied the PBMCs. This clonotype was sampled from a woman younger than 45 with Graves' ophthalmopathy. The specimen sequenced was blood. The chain uses TRBV5-5 and TRBJ1-6; D perhaps matches TRBD1 (5 bases). The CDR3 is CASNSGPPESLHF. DNA for the CDR3: TGTGCCAGCAACTCGGGACCACCGGAGTCCCTCCACTTT.